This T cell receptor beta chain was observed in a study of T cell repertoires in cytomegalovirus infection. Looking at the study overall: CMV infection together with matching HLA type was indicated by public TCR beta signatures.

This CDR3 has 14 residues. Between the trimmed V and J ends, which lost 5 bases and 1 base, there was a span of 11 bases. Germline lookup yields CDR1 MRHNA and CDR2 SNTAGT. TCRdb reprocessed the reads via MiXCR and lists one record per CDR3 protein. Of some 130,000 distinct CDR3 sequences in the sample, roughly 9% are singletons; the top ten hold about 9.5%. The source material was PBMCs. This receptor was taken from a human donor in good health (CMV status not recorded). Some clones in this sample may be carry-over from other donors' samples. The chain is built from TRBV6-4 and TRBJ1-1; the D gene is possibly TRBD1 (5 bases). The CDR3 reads CASSSEGQNTEAFF. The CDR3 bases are TGTGCCAGCAGTTCTGAAGGACAGAACACTGAAGCTTTCTTT.